The T cell receptor beta chain under discussion was sequenced for a study of T cell changes during pregnancy in multiple sclerosis (dated by TCRdb to the late 2010s). At the level of the whole study: Changes in the T cell repertoire over the course of pregnancy were examined in this study in women with multiple sclerosis.

The library relied on the immunoSEQ multiplex PCR assay. TCRdb carries this immuneACCESS record with in-frame sequences only. Its versions omit some clonotypes, under half of them owing to an unresolved V gene in the studies checked, with the rest unexplained. This sample is represented by about 110,000 clones; roughly 92% of them were singletons. Of the sample, less than 2% falls within the top ten clones. On this clone: This receptor's antigen is unknown. One base away there is no much larger clone; base qualities are not given.

CDR1 and CDR2 were assigned from the germline V gene as SGHRS and YFSETQ. For this chain, trimming is 4 bases at the V end and 9 bases at the J end, and the number of junction bases without a gene match is 7. The CDR3 spans 13 residues, from the cysteine through the phenylalanine. Just CDR3 DNA is preserved here, 39 bases in frame from base 1. The source of this sequence is a female donor with multiple sclerosis, enrolled in a pregnancy study. Sample: peripheral blood, taken after pregnancy. This chain is built from TRBV5-1 and TRBJ2-1, and TRBD1 aligns with 7 junction nucleotides. The sequence in DNA is TGCGCCAGCAGCAACGGACAGGCGTCTGAGCAGTTCTTC. It translates as CASSNGQASEQFF.